This T cell receptor beta chain was identified in a study of blood T cell repertoires in COVID-19. As handled by the study authors: The assay estimated nucleated cells by amplifying reference gene primers. The repertoire was sequenced with immunoSEQ multiplex PCR; TCRdb's copy has only in-frame clones and lacks some. The V and J calls and clone size come from that table; D and trimming were worked out from the DNA. The sample contains about 110,000 clones, around 84% of which appear only once. Trimming took off 4 bases at V and 5 bases at J, with 11 bases between the two ends. From germline, CDR1 is SQVTM and CDR2 ANQGSEA. The CDR3 is 12 amino acids.

The clonotype comes from a human donor in a cohort sampled during active COVID-19. Sequenced input: peripheral blood. V is TRBV29-1 and J is TRBJ1-1, with a weak D call TRBD1 (6 bases). CDR3 in DNA: TGCAGCGTTGCAGGGGCGATAACTGAAGCTTTCTTT. It codes for CSVAGAITEAFF.